This T cell receptor beta chain was found in a study of cytomegalovirus exposure and HLA in healthy donors (dated by TCRdb to between 2016 and 2019). General notes on the study: An earlier analysis of roughly 500 of the donors reported 250 to 300 Gb of sequence data and more than 90 million unique TCR beta sequences from some 180 million T cells. About 280 gigabases of sequencing data and 75 million to 85 million unique TCR sequences made up an early release that covered approximately 650 HLA-typed donors. Of the roughly 400 genotyped donors, around 81% fell in the genetic ancestry cluster associated with self-reported Caucasian donors. The study aimed to test whether cataloging public T cell receptors could reveal signatures of past pathogen exposure. The study used immunosequencing to profile the T cell repertoires of 666 subjects and linked those repertoires to cytomegalovirus serostatus. Besides the first cohort of roughly 640 subjects, a separate validation cohort made up of 120 different subjects was used. To predict cytomegalovirus infection status, the study combined high-throughput TCR immunosequencing, statistical association of individual TCRs with disease status, and machine learning. In a later analysis, previously published TCR beta repertoires from several hundred donors were re-analyzed and high-resolution HLA genotyping was added so that TCR occurrence patterns could be studied. In the later analysis, no new phenotypic data were used to find candidate immune exposures; instead, reliance was placed on TCR beta sequences and their occurrence across donors. An earlier analysis of about 600 of the donors used high-throughput TCR beta sequencing to judge whether each TCR beta V gene segment behaved as functional or pseudogenic. Donor age, sex, ethnicity and CMV serostatus were compiled together with the repertoire data. A later genetic analysis took genome-wide SNP genotypes for about 65% of the 666 donors and used that subset as a discovery cohort. All discovery cohort repertoires had been generated on a single sequencing platform. Class I and class II HLA loci were covered by the typing at four-digit resolution. The number of donors typed differed by locus, with about 629-630 for A, B, C, DRB1 and DQB1, over 500 for DQA1, some 570 for DPA1, and 472 for DPB1. A few DR-DQ haplotypes were treated as single units for association and clustering because of strong linkage in the cohort. Among about 390 genotyped donors of the cohort, an average of about 240,000 unique TCR beta nucleotide sequences were sequenced per donor, roughly a sixth of them non-productive. Paper-wide results and their limitations: In a later analysis, HLA-associated TCR beta chains showed more clonal expansion and lower generation probabilities than non-associated chains that were equally common. A cluster of highly shared sequence variants was judged likely to be a technical artifact of the sequencing pipeline. In an earlier analysis of some 540 of the donors, most TCR beta V segments appeared in productive rearrangements about 90% or about 30% of the time, broadly matching IMGT annotations. According to a later genetic analysis, donors in an Asian-associated ancestry cluster had fewer N-insertions in productive TCRs than the roughly 700-donor mean. The 87-base-pair reads could not distinguish some IMGT-functional V segments, including TRBV6-2 and TRBV6-3, so those segments were excluded. Linkage disequilibrium might explain the correlated functional status among segregating V segments, but an unknown experimental factor could not be excluded. According to the authors, the approach could potentially be generalized to other disease states and immunological phenotypes. V-gene and J-gene trimming of TCR beta chains was associated with a missense DCLRE1C variant in a later genetic analysis, and the association was replicated in an independent cohort. The study listed over 150 TCR beta chains as associated with cytomegalovirus. In a later analysis, several top co-occurrence clusters were reported to appear linked to parvovirus B19, influenza, CMV and Epstein-Barr virus. While some public TCRs were present in many individuals, most TCR sequences turned up only very rarely across donors. At a false discovery rate of 0.05, a later analysis linked around 15,000 TCR beta sequences to specific HLA alleles. Immune exposure information for the cohort was limited to CMV serostatus. Strong co-occurrence of HLA alleles, especially DR and DQ, made assigning TCR associations to individual alleles difficult. Roughly uniform sequencing depth across donors was assumed in presence/absence analyses, although this assumption may not hold. HLA typing was unavailable for some donors at each locus, so association tests used only the typed subset. A few of the identified cytomegalovirus-associated TCR beta chains were confirmed in vitro to be specific for cytomegalovirus antigens. In both the original and validation cohorts, the classifier was reported to diagnose cytomegalovirus status with high specificity and sensitivity. Because counts were too low, fewer than 20 rarely observed V segments, including chromosome 9 orphons, were excluded from the earlier analysis of several hundred of the donors. In a later analysis, the rate of TCR association differed among HLA loci, with DRB1 alleles having the most associated TCRs and HLA-C alleles having the fewest. In this cohort, only TCR beta chains were sequenced, and detectable features were limited by the absence of alpha or paired-chain data. A later analysis found that most CMV-associated TCR beta chains appeared HLA-restricted, with HLA associations seemingly driven largely by CMV exposure. A further reported finding was that TCR beta sequences accurately predicted the HLA-A and HLA-B alleles for most subjects in the first cohort.

Library construction relied on the immunoSEQ multiplex PCR assay. For the multiplex PCR, a mixture combining 60 forward primers for TCR Vbeta segments and 13 reverse primers for TCR Jbeta segments was used. The CDR3 region of rearranged TCR beta genes was amplified from genomic DNA with a multiplex PCR assay. On the Illumina HiSeq System, the amplified TCR beta libraries were sequenced as 87-base-pair reads. The authors processed their data as follows. In a later analysis, 70 million to 95 million unique TCR beta chains were counted across the 500 to 850 repertoires, and approximately 9.9 million of these chains were shared by at least two donors. To remove PCR and sequencing errors, raw reads were error-corrected and collapsed into unique sequences using a nearest-neighbor algorithm that merged closely related sequences. V, D and J gene segments were assigned by aligning CDR3 sequences to IMGT reference sequences. For a sequence to be retained, a match of at least six nucleotides to both a V gene segment and a J gene segment was required. Rearrangements were classified as productive when the CDR3 lacked stop codons and remained in frame with V and J, and all other rearrangements were classified as non-productive. CDR3 was defined according to IMGT convention as the region running from the second conserved V-encoded cysteine to the conserved J-encoded phenylalanine. In an earlier analysis of roughly 580 of the donors, sequences lacking an unambiguous match to a single V gene segment were excluded. In an earlier analysis of 587 of the donors, V segments were called functional above 56.7% productive rearrangements and were called segregating when the between-donor standard deviation exceeded 5%. A statistical classification framework was built for diagnosing cytomegalovirus status from the catalog of TCR beta chain sequences. In a later analysis, TCR nucleotide sequences were compared against IMGT/GENE-DB human TR gene sequences so that V and J genes could be assigned. A later analysis assigned CDR3 sequences and most-parsimonious VDJ recombination scenarios with the TCRdist pipeline. In a later analysis, each TCR beta chain was defined by its CDR3 amino acid sequence together with its V-gene family, and reads lacking a unique V-gene family were excluded. A later analysis removed 592 highly shared, low-generation-probability nucleotide sequences to deal with suspected cross-contamination and a sequencing artifact. In a later analysis, a clonal expansion index for each public chain was calculated from normalized within-repertoire ranks of inferred template counts. Generation probabilities in a later analysis came from a VDJ recombination model fitted to out-of-frame rearrangements, and those results were checked against IGoR. In a later analysis, TCR-TCR, TCR-HLA and TCR-CMV co-occurrence was scored with hypergeometric tests, and a repertoire-size bias correction was applied to TCR pairs. In a later analysis, false discovery rates were estimated by permuting HLA or CMV assignments 20 times. In a later analysis, co-occurring TCRs were grouped with DBSCAN, and TCRdist sequence similarity was added when clustering was performed within HLA-allele-positive subsets. Repertoires with fewer than 30,000 or more than 120,000 public chains were left out of co-occurrence clustering, as were four to six repertoires with anomalous nucleotide sharing. TCRdb limited this immuneACCESS table to in-frame rearrangements with V and J called. A share of clones is missing; checked studies link under half to unresolved V genes, and the rest is unexplained. The V and J calls and clone size come from that table; D and trimming were worked out from the DNA. For this sample there are about 250,000 clones; 80% to 95% appear just once. The ten largest clones capture 1.7% of the sample.

In total, about 650 healthy bone marrow donors made up the cohort. At the time of sampling, all cohort members were nominally healthy, though unrecorded immune exposures were likely present. The donor tested CMV seronegative, placing the donor among the 300 to 400 seronegative members of the cohort. Every donor gave a peripheral blood sample, and the peripheral blood mononuclear cells from that sample were used for TCR beta sequencing. The Qiagen DNeasy Blood Extraction Kit was used to extract genomic DNA from the blood cell samples. CDR1 and CDR2 (SGHRS, YFSETQ) derive from the germline V gene. The CDR3 sequence holds 16 residues, the cysteine and phenylalanine included. Only the CDR3 DNA stays, 48 bases, in frame from base 1. V ends up 0 bases short and J 7 bases short, with an unmatched junction base count of 5. In regard to this clone: The antigen it binds to is not known. Base qualities are not provided; no much larger clone lies one nucleotide away.

The TCR sequence derives from a girl aged 2-10 years in good health and CMV-seronegative. The sample comprised PBMCs. Recombination linked TRBV5-1 to TRBJ2-2, with 11 central nucleotides matching TRBD2. CDR3 loop: CASSLELAGGHGELFF. Read as DNA, the sequence is TGCGCCAGCAGCTTGGAGCTAGCGGGAGGCCACGGGGAGCTGTTTTTT.